These 2 T cell receptor beta chains were all obtained from the same sample, sequenced in a study of blood T cells in healthy people across ages. It was with a sample-barcoded 5' primer and a J-beta primer mix that a second PCR of roughly 7 to 12 cycles was run. In TCRdb, the 5' RACE reads were re-called with MiXCR into one record per CDR3 protein. The table has 1.5 million to 1.9 million distinct CDR3 sequences, about 45% seen once; the top ten hold just over 4%. Sequenced material: blood. These receptor sequences come from a woman aged 18-30 years in good health.

The chain uses TRBV2 and TRBJ1-5; the match to TRBD1 covers 8 bases. Losses at the gene ends were 6 bases for V and 5 bases for J; bases not matched to a gene: 6. Per germline, CDR1 SNHLY and CDR2 FYNNEI. This CDR3 has 14 amino acids. CDR3 nucleotide sequence: TGTGCCAGCAGCTTCACGACAGGGGATCAGCCCCAGCATTTT. It specifies CASSFTTGDQPQHF.

This clonotype has more than one count but fewer than ten. The CDR3 DNA follows: TGTGCCAGCTCACAACAGGTTTTGGATACGCAGTATTTT. Translating gives CASSQQVLDTQYF. This rearrangement joins TRBV18 to TRBJ2-3; D is possibly TRBD1 (5 bases). The CDR3 is 13 amino acids. The germline V and J ends were trimmed by 4 bases and 6 bases, with 11 bases remaining between them. Germline assignment: CDR1 KGHSH and CDR2 LQKENI.